This T cell receptor beta chain was observed in a study of identical twins. The study's findings and limits: Weaker excess twin sharing was observed in beta out-of-frame sequences.

TCRdb ran MiXCR on the 5' RACE reads and lists one entry per CDR3 protein. The repertoire holds around 480,000 distinct CDR3 sequences, 13% to 15% seen once, with approximately 0.98% in the top ten. This clonotype was detected ten times or more. Its antigen is unknown. Trimming cost V 7 bases and J 4 bases; bases outside gene matches: 15. Germline CDR1 and CDR2: SGHTA and FQGNSA. This CDR3 region has 17 residues. These data are also associated with another study on yellow fever vaccine responses in identical twins.

Sequencing was performed on CD4+ T cells sorted from blood. This sequence was found in a woman in her late teens or twenties in good health. The J gene is TRBJ2-1, the V gene TRBV7-2; 8 nucleotides line up with TRBD2. The CDR3 DNA reads TGTGCCAGCAAGAGGGCGAGCGGGGGCATCCATTACAATGAGCAGTTCTTC. Its translation is CASKRASGGIHYNEQFF.